This TCR beta chain was identified in a study of a mutant IDH1 vaccine in newly diagnosed glioma. In the study overall: Following radiotherapy alone, or alongside temozolomide cycles, vaccination was started after an interval of 4-6 weeks. A 62.5% male, about 40% female split and a mean age of about 40 years characterized treated patients.

TCRdb's copy holds only in-frame clones and misses some; the assay was immunoSEQ multiplex PCR. There are about 72,000 clones in the sample; around 82% occur only once, and 10% to 15% lies in the top ten. Broader study findings: No link was apparently found between pseudoprogression and changes in top peripheral T cell clonotypes.

About this clone itself: Its antigen remains unidentified.

The time point denotes: week 35, safety follow-up. Topical imiquimod accompanied each vaccine dose, which consisted of 300 ug of mutant IDH1 20-mer peptide. This CDR3 comprises 15 residues. V lost 3 bases to trimming and J lost 4 bases; unmatched junction nucleotides: 8. CDR1 SGHTA and CDR2 FQGNSA come from the germline V gene. The sample here was PBMCs, taken from a glioma patient whose treatment included an IDH1 peptide vaccine. The source of this sequence is a young man with glioma. The rearrangement links TRBV7-2 to TRBJ1-2; 7 positions agree with TRBD1. The CDR3 nucleotides are TGTGCCAGCAGCTTCACAAGGGGGCGAAGCTATGGCTACACCTTC. Translation gives CASSFTRGRSYGYTF.